The entry that follows covers one T cell receptor beta chain sequence. What it binds is not known. As every portion of the isolated RNA was reverse transcribed, the sequencing read expressed TCRB transcripts. Clones were read by immunoSEQ multiplex PCR, and TCRdb kept only the in-frame ones, dropping some. The table lists 250,000 to 350,000 clones, 15% of them singletons. Per donor, one heparinised blood draw averaged around 110 mL. The data derive from a study of beta chain features in type 1 diabetes. Notes on the study in general: cDNA-based sequencing might over-represent cells highly expressing TCR. Patients with Type 1 diabetes showed moderately but significantly shorter TCRB CDR3s in all four CD4+ subsets.

This CDR3 is built from 14 residues. The ends lost 3 bases at V and 2 bases at J; junction bases unmatched: 3. Per germline, CDR1 KGHSH and CDR2 LQKENI. Sequencing was performed on naive CD4+ T cells from blood. J is TRBJ2-5 and V is TRBV18; TRBD1 matches at 7 bases. The sequence derives from a man younger than 30 with type 1 diabetes. This CDR3 reads CASSPGTEQETQYF. The CDR3 DNA sequence: TGTGCCAGCTCACCGGGGACAGAACAAGAGACCCAGTACTTC.